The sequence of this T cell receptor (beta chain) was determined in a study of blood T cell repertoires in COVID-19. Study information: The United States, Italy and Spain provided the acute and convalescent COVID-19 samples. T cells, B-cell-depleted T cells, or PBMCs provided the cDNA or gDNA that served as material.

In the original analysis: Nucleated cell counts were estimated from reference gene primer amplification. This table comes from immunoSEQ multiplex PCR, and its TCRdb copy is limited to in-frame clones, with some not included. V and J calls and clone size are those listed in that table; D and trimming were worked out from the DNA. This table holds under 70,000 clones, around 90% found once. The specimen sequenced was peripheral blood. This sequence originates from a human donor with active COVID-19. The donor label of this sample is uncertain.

The DNA for the CDR3 is TGTGCCAGCAGCTCATCGGGGGGGCCGGGGAATGAGCAGTTCTTC. Translating it yields CASSSSGGPGNEQFF. The chain couples TRBV5-4 to TRBJ2-1; 8 bases line up with TRBD2. This CDR3 spans 15 amino acids. Germline assignment: CDR1 SGHNT and CDR2 YYREEE (reference sequence). J was trimmed by 7 bases and V by 3 bases; bases with no gene match: 9.